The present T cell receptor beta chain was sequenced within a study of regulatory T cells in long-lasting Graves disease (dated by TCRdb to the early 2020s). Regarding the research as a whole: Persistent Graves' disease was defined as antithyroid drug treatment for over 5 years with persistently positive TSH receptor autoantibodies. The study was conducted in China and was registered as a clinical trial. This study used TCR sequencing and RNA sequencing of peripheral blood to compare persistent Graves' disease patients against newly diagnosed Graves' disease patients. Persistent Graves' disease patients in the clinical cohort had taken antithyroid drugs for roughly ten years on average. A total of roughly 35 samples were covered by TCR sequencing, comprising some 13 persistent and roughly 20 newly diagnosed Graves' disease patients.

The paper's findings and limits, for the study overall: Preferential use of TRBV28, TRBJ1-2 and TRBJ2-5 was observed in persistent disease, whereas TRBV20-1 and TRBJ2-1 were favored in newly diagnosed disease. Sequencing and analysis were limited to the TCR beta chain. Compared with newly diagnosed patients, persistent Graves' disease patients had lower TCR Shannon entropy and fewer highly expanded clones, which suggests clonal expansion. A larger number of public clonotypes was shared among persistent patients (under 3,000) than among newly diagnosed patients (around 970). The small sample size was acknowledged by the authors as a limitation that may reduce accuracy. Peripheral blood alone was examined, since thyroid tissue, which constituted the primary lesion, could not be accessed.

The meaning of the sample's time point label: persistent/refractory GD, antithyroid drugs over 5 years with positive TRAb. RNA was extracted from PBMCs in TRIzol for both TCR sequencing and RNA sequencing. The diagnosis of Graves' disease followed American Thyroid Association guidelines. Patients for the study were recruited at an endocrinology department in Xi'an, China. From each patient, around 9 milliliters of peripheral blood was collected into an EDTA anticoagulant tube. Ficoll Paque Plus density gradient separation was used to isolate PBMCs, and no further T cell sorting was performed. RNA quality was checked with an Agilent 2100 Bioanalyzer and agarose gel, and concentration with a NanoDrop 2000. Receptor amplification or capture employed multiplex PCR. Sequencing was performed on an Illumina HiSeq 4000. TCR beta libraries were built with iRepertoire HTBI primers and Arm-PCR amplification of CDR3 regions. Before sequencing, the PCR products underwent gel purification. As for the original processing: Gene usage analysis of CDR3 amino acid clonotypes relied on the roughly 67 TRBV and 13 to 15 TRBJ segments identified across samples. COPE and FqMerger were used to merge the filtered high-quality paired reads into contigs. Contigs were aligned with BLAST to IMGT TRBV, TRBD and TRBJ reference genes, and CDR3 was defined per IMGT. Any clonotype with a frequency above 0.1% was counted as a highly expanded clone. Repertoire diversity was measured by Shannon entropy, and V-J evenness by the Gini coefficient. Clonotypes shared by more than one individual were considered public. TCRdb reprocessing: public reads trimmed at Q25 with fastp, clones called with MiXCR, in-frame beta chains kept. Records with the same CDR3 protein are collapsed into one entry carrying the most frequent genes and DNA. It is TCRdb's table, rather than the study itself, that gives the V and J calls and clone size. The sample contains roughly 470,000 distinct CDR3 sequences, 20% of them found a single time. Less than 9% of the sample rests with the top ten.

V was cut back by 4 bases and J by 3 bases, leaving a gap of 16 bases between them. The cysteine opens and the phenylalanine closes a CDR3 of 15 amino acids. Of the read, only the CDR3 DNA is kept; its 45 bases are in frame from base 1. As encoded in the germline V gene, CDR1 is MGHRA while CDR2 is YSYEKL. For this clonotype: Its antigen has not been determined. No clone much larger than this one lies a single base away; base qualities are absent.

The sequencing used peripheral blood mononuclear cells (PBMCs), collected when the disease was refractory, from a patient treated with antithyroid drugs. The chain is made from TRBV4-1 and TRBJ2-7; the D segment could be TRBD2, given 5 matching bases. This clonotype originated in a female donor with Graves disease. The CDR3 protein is CASSRGEDLNYEQYF. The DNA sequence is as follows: TGCGCCAGCAGCCGCGGAGAGGACTTGAACTACGAGCAGTACTTC.